Each of the 27 T cell receptor beta chains below was sequenced from the same sample in a study of CD8+ T cells in alopecia areata. Following extraction, RNA underwent reverse transcription to cDNA, which served as the sequencing template. Repertoires were generated with immunoSEQ multiplex PCR, while TCRdb's copy carries only in-frame clones and drops some. Seen here are around 190,000 clones, roughly 70% observed once, and the top ten hold approximately 1.3%. The treatment was: oral pan-JAK inhibitor, 5-10 mg twice daily. The sequencing here drew on CD4+ T cells sorted from blood, taken at approximately week 50, from a patient treated with tofacitinib. The receptor source for this set is a human donor with alopecia areata.

The chain carries TRBV7-3 and TRBJ2-2; TRBD2 aligns across 11 bases. The CDR3 spans 19 residues. Germline V gene lookup returns CDR1 SGHTA and CDR2 FQGTGA. V lost 5 bases to trimming and J lost 0 bases; unmatched junction nucleotides: 11. For the CDR3, the DNA is TGTGCCAGCAGCCCCCAGCTAGCGGGGGGAACTACGAACACCGGGGAGCTGTTTTTT. Its translation is CASSPQLAGGTTNTGELFF.

The chain joins TRBV20-1 to TRBJ1-1, with TRBD1 matching over 8 bases. Germline CDR1 DFQATT, CDR2 SNEGSKA (reference sequence). This CDR3 is built from 11 residues. Unmatched junction bases numbered 5, after V lost 6 bases and J lost 8 bases. DNA of the CDR3: TGCAGTGCGCCACGACAGGGGGAAGCTTTCTTT. This translates into CSAPRQGEAFF.

V is TRBV7-6 and J is TRBJ1-1; 8 bases agree with TRBD1. The CDR3 spans 15 residues. After removal of 2 bases from V and 2 bases from J, the junction contained 4 bases not matched to a gene. Germline CDR1 reads SGHVS; CDR2 reads FNYEAQ. This CDR3 is CASSLSGQVNTEAFF. The CDR3 DNA reads as TGTGCCAGCAGCTTATCGGGACAGGTTAACACTGAAGCTTTCTTT.

The chain combines TRBV10-3 with TRBJ2-1; D perhaps matches TRBD2 (5 bases). V was trimmed by 2 bases and J by 5 bases, leaving 13 bases between them. There are 15 residues in the CDR3. CDR1 is ENHRY, CDR2 SYGVKD, per germline. This chain's CDR3 is CAISEGRQYNNEQFF. In DNA, the CDR3 is TGTGCCATCAGTGAGGGGAGACAATATAACAATGAGCAGTTCTTC.

The V and J genes are TRBV6-5 and TRBJ1-6; D call uncertain. V lost 0 bases to trimming and J lost 7 bases, with 10 bases between them. The germline gives CDR1 MNHEY, CDR2 SVGAGI. This CDR3 comprises 15 residues. This CDR3 reads CASSYSNPDNSPLHF. DNA of the CDR3: TGTGCCAGCAGTTACTCGAATCCGGACAATTCACCCCTCCACTTT.

This clone has a handful of counts. This chain joins TRBV7-8 and TRBJ2-5; D is uncertain. With 2 bases removed from V and 5 bases from J, the gap between germline ends came to 9 bases. The CDR3 covers 13 residues. CDR1 is SGHVS and CDR2 is FQNEAQ in the germline V gene. This CDR3 is CASSLSGLETQYF. The CDR3 region has the DNA TGTGCCAGCAGCTTATCAGGCCTCGAGACCCAGTACTTC.

The gene calls are TRBV6-5 and TRBJ1-6; D is unclear. The ends were cut back, 6 bases at V and 7 bases at J, with 13 bases in the middle. CDR1 MNHEY and CDR2 SVGAGI come from the germline V gene. This CDR3 contains 14 residues. The CDR3, as DNA: TGTGCCAGCAGCTCCGGGATACACAATTCACCCCTCCACTTT. This codes for CASSSGIHNSPLHF.

There are a few counts of this clone. The rearrangement links TRBV5-6 to TRBJ1-1; D gene uncertain. V shed 5 bases and J shed 2 bases, with 13 bases lying between them. The germline gives CDR1 SGHDT, CDR2 YYEEEE. CDR3 size: 14 residues. The CDR3 bases are TGTGCCAGCAGGGGGAGGTGGGGAAACACTGAAGCTTTCTTT. This sequence encodes CASRGRWGNTEAFF.

The V and J genes are TRBV7-2 and TRBJ1-1, with a weak D call TRBD1 (5 bases). V lost 5 bases and J 0 bases, leaving 10 bases between the germline ends. Germline V lookup: CDR1 SGHTA, CDR2 FQGNSA. The CDR3 runs 14 residues. The CDR3 DNA follows: TGTGCCAGCAGCCCCGGGGCTCTGAACACTGAAGCTTTCTTT. It is translated as CASSPGALNTEAFF. The full variable domain, with the rest looked up from reference TRBV7-2 and TRBJ1-1, is GAGVSQSPSNKVTEKGKDVELRCDPISGHTALYWYRQSLGQGLEFLIYFQGNSAPDKSGLPSDRFSAERTGGSVSTLTIQRTQQEDSAVYLCASSPGALNTEAFFGQGTRLTVV.

This clone came up once. Here the CDR3 reads CASSALSGGLGDTQYF. The CDR3 DNA is TGTGCCAGCAGTGCGCTTTCGGGGGGGCTCGGAGATACGCAGTATTTT. This rearrangement joins TRBV6-1 to TRBJ2-3, with TRBD2 matching 8 bases. V was clipped by 4 bases and J by 5 bases; unmatched bases: 11. The CDR3 consists of 16 residues. Germline V gives CDR1 MNHNS, CDR2 SASEGT.

The rearrangement links TRBV4-3 to TRBJ1-3; a possible D gene is TRBD1 (6 bases). The CDR3 has 14 amino acids. Per the germline V gene, CDR1 is LGHNA and CDR2 is YSLEER. Trimming stripped 0 bases from V and 9 bases from J, with 12 bases between. CDR3 region: CASSQDGQNPTIYF. CDR3 sequence (DNA): TGCGCCAGCAGCCAAGATGGACAGAATCCCACCATATATTTT.

This clone was counted between two and nine times. The chain is built from TRBV7-8 and TRBJ1-5; no clear D gene. The germline V gene has CDR1 SGHVS and CDR2 FQNEAQ. The CDR3 contains 17 residues. The V gene lost 0 bases and the J gene lost 0 bases, with 12 bases spanning the gap. Here the CDR3 DNA reads TGTGCCAGCAGCTTAGCGTCGGGATTGGATAGCAATCAGCCCCAGCATTTT. Residues: CASSLASGLDSNQPQHF.

This clone was recorded a few times. CDR3 bases: TGTGCCACCAGCCAAAGTCCGACAGGGTGGGATTCACCCCTCCACTTT. Encoded protein: CATSQSPTGWDSPLHF. The genes are TRBV15 and TRBJ1-6, with 7 positions matching TRBD1. The germline V gene encodes CDR1 LNHNV and CDR2 YYDKDF (reference sequence). V lost 5 bases to trimming and J lost 8 bases; unmatched junction nucleotides: 12. This CDR3 has 16 amino acids.

This clone was counted a single time. The CDR3: CSVAPSASRFRSPLHF. The CDR3 DNA reads as TGCAGCGTTGCGCCGAGTGCCTCCAGGTTTAGGTCACCCCTCCACTTT. The chain employs TRBV29-1 and TRBJ1-6; D ambiguous. Germline V lookup: CDR1 SQVTM, CDR2 ANQGSEA. The CDR3 covers 16 residues. The ends were cut back, 4 bases at V and 10 bases at J, with 23 bases in the middle.

This clone was recorded a few times. CDR3: CASSLGTLYGYTF. CDR3 coding DNA: TGTGCCAGCAGCCTCGGGACTCTCTATGGCTACACCTTC. The chain carries TRBV14 and TRBJ1-2, with D possibly matching TRBD1 (5 bases). V was pared by 4 bases and J by 4 bases, with 10 bases between. Germline V lookup: CDR1 SGHDN, CDR2 FVKESK. The CDR3 extends over 13 amino acids.

V is TRBV20-1 and J is TRBJ1-2; D unclear. Trimming left V 6 bases short and J 9 bases short, with 14 bases between. CDR1 is DFQATT, CDR2 SNEGSKA, per germline (reference sequence). The CDR3 is 11 amino acids. Here the CDR3 DNA reads TGCAGTGCGCCGGACTCCGGGCGCTACACCTTC. It translates to CSAPDSGRYTF.

This sequence joins TRBV11-2 and TRBJ1-1; no definite D call. The CDR3 length is 17 residues. Trimming took off 4 bases at V and 11 bases at J, with 29 bases between the two ends. Germline CDR1 reads SGHAT; CDR2 reads FQNNGV. The CDR3: CASSSLRNKDSEWRAFF. The CDR3 region has the DNA TGTGCCAGCAGCTCTCTAAGGAATAAGGATTCTGAATGGCGGGCTTTCTTT.

V is TRBV10-3 and J is TRBJ2-7, with D possibly TRBD2 on 7 matching bases. Germline lookup yields CDR1 ENHRY and CDR2 SYGVKD. CDR3 length: 16 amino acids. Trimming left V 2 bases short and J 3 bases short, with 17 bases between. The DNA for the CDR3 is TGTGCCATCAGTGAGCGGATGGCGGGGGCTAACTACGAGCAGTACTTC. Protein sequence: CAISERMAGANYEQYF.

V and J are TRBV10-3 and TRBJ2-3; 10 bases agree with TRBD1. CDR1 and CDR2 (germline): ENHRY, SYGVKD. The CDR3 totals 14 residues. The ends lost 6 bases at V and 4 bases at J; junction bases unmatched: 4. CDR3 protein: CAISRQGAADTQYF. CDR3 nucleotide sequence: TGTGCCATCAGCAGACAGGGGGCTGCAGATACGCAGTATTTT.

This rearrangement joins TRBV29-1 to TRBJ1-2, with 9 bases that match TRBD1. There are 15 residues in the CDR3. V was clipped by 6 bases and J by 4 bases; unmatched bases: 12. Germline V gene sequence: CDR1 SQVTM, CDR2 ANQGSEA. The CDR3 nucleotides read TGCAGCGTCGAAACAACGGGGACAGGGACCTATGGCTACACCTTC. It translates to CSVETTGTGTYGYTF.

The chain combines TRBV29-1 with TRBJ2-3; 9 bases match TRBD2. There are 14 residues in the CDR3. V lost 4 bases and J lost 5; bases outside the gene matches: 7. The germline V gene has CDR1 SQVTM and CDR2 ANQGSEA. Here the CDR3 DNA reads TGCAGCGTTGGTAGGTCTAGCGGGAAAGATACGCAGTATTTT. It translates to CSVGRSSGKDTQYF.

The rearrangement links TRBV7-2 to TRBJ2-1; no firm D call. Germline CDR1 reads SGHTA; CDR2 reads FQGNSA. V was trimmed by 1 base and J by 0 bases, leaving 10 bases between them. This CDR3 region has 16 residues. The CDR3 region is CASSLGFASSYNEQFF. CDR3 coding DNA: TGTGCCAGCAGCTTAGGGTTCGCCAGCTCCTACAATGAGCAGTTCTTC.

CDR3 in amino acids: CAWSSVRYTF. The CDR3 DNA reads as TGTGCCTGGAGTTCAGTGCGCTACACCTTC. The gene calls are TRBV30 and TRBJ1-2; no definite D call. CDR3 length equals 10 residues. Trimming stripped 2 bases from V and 9 bases from J, with 7 bases between. Per germline, CDR1 GTSNPN and CDR2 SVGIG (reference sequence).

The chain combines TRBV5-5 with TRBJ2-1; the D gene is possibly TRBD2 (6 bases). V was pared by 3 bases and J by 8 bases, with 15 bases between. The CDR3 has 14 residues. Germline CDR1 and CDR2: SGHKS and YYEKEE (reference sequence). The CDR3 sequence is CASSSPGLQDEQFF. For the CDR3, the DNA is TGTGCCAGCAGCTCGCCGGGACTCCAAGATGAGCAGTTCTTC.

The V and J genes are TRBV7-2 and TRBJ2-7, with D unclear. V was shortened by 5 bases and J by 1 base, with 12 bases between the two germline ends. The CDR3 spans 14 residues. The germline V gene encodes CDR1 SGHTA and CDR2 FQGNSA. The CDR3 is CASSPSPKSYEQYF. Written as DNA, the CDR3 is TGTGCCAGCAGCCCCTCTCCCAAGTCCTACGAGCAGTACTTC.

This chain joins TRBV6-1 and TRBJ1-4; D perhaps matches TRBD1 (6 bases). CDR3 length equals 15 residues. Germline V gene sequence: CDR1 MNHNS, CDR2 SASEGT. Trimming cost V 0 bases and J 7 bases, with 12 bases left between them. The CDR3 loop reads CASSEATGAGEKLFF. In DNA, the CDR3 is TGTGCCAGCAGTGAAGCAACGGGGGCAGGTGAAAAACTGTTTTTT.

A remark on this clone: The same CDR3 can be traced to other DNA sequences in this sample. The gene calls are TRBV5-1 and TRBJ1-6; a weak D match, TRBD1 (5 bases). Germline V gives CDR1 SGHRS, CDR2 YFSETQ. V lost 0 bases to trimming and J lost 6 bases, with 7 bases between them. The CDR3 totals 14 residues. The DNA of the CDR3 is TGCGCCAGCAGCTTGGGGCAGGGTAATTCACCCCTCCACTTT. It translates to CASSLGQGNSPLHF.